This T cell receptor (beta chain) derives from a study of cytotoxic CD8 clonotypes in ibrutinib-treated CLL (dated by TCRdb to about 2021). Regarding the complete study: In this cohort, over 14 patients were treatment-naive and under 13 were relapsed/refractory, while some 17 had unmutated IGHV. Cryopreserved peripheral blood mononuclear cells were collected before treatment, at response, and at either disease progression or sustained remission. On average, each sample yielded 255,043 productive templates and about 95,000 productive rearrangements. Responses were partial in some 24 patients and complete in 2; after median around 68 months follow-up, about 14 stayed in remission and some twelve progressed. Patients were still on ibrutinib when every remission and progressive disease sample was collected. Of the approximately 86 participants in the trial, about two dozen had longitudinal samples available. The response samples were drawn at a median of roughly twelve months into treatment, with a range of about 6 to 40 months.

Read against the paper, the sample's time point label means: approximately 25 months on ibrutinib. For TCR beta library preparation, about 2.1 micrograms of genomic DNA were extracted from the cryopreserved PBMCs. Longitudinal blood samples from CLL patients receiving ibrutinib monotherapy were subjected to high-throughput TCR beta sequencing. The patients were enrolled in a single-center, open-label phase 2 trial of ibrutinib monotherapy. Concerning this clone: Its antigen target is currently unknown. The input lacks base qualities; no much larger clone sits a single base away.

A MiSeq instrument was used for deep resolution sequencing, which targeted depths ranging from 1 in 1 million up to 1 in 200,000 T cells, with coverage averaging 10x for each clonotype. TCR beta libraries were generated with the immunoSEQ hsTCRB Kit. The authors' analysis ran thus. ImmunoSEQ Data Assistant and ImmunoSEQ Analyzer were used for data analysis, and V, D and J genes were assigned according to IMGT definitions. Clonality was computed as one minus normalized Shannon entropy of productive rearrangement frequencies, ranging from 0 to 1. Only overrepresented clonotypes making up at least 0.05% of the repertoire of each patient were included in the public clonotype analysis. Some 12 age-matched healthy donor repertoires from immuneACCESS served as clonality controls. The clones in this table, taken by TCRdb from immuneACCESS, are in-frame only. Not every clone is retained; where verified, under half of the shortfall comes from an unresolved V gene, and the cause of the rest is unknown. The DNA was the basis for D and trimming; V, J and clone size are from that table. The table for this sample lists 150,000 or so clones; around 85% of them were counted only once. Clones ranked in the top ten supply approximately 2% of the sample.

The full study reports these points: Sampling times were not matched between sustained-remission and progressing patients, and lymph node repertoires were not studied. An increase in clonality was observed at ibrutinib response, with clonality remaining stable during sustained remission and falling back toward baseline at progression. Baseline clonality exceeded that of age-matched healthy donors and correlated strongly with circulating CD8+ T-cell counts. Public clonotypes were rare and either shrank or stayed stable during treatment, and the rise in clonality at ibrutinib response reflected expansion of private clonotypes.

The source was PBMCs, collected after 24 months of ibrutinib treatment. The receptor's source is a human donor with chronic lymphocytic leukemia.

The CDR3 loop reads CASSLEVPGNSPLHF. The DNA is TGCGCCAGCAGCTTGGAGGTTCCGGGAAATTCACCCCTCCACTTT. This sequence uses TRBV5-1 and TRBJ1-6, with no reliable assignment of the D segment. At the junction V is shortened by 0 bases and J by 7 bases, with 11 bases in between. There are 15 amino acids in the CDR3, from cysteine to phenylalanine inclusive. Left in the record is the CDR3 DNA by itself, 45 bases read in frame from the first base. CDR1 SGHRS and CDR2 YFSETQ are derived from the germline V gene.